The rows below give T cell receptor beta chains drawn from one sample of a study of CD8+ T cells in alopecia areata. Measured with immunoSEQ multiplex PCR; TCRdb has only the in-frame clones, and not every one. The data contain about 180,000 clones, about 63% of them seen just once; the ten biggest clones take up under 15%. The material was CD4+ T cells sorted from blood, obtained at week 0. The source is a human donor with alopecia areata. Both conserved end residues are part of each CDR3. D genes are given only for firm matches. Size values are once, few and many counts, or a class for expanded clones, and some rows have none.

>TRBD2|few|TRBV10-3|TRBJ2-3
TGTGCCATAAGCGGGGGGAACACAGATACGCAGTATTTT
CAISGGNTDTQYF
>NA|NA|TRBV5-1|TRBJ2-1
TGCGCCAGCAGCCCGAGCGGGTCGTACCTCAATGAGCAGTTCTTC
CASSPSGSYLNEQFF
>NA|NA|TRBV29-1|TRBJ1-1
TGCAGCGTTGGACAGAGGCTGAACACTGAAGCTTTCTTT
CSVGQRLNTEAFF
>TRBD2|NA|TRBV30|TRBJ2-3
TGTGCCTGGAGTTTAGGACTAGCGGGGGATACCTCTAGCACAGATACGCAGTATTTT
CAWSLGLAGDTSSTDTQYF
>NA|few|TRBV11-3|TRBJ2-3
TGTGCCAGCAGCTTAGGTGCAGATACGCAGTATTTT
CASSLGADTQYF
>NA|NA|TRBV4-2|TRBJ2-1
TGTGCCAGCAGCCAAGACAGGAGGGGGGGGATTCTTGAGCAGTTCTTC
CASSQDRRGGILEQFF
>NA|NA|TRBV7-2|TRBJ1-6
TGTGCCAGCAGGCCTACGACAGGCTGGACACCCCTCCACTTT
CASRPTTGWTPLHF
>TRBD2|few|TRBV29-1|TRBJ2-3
TGCAGCGTCGCCGGCGGGGGGCCAATCACAGATACGCAGTATTTT
CSVAGGGPITDTQYF
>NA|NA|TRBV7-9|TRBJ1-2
TGTGCCAGCAGCTCACAGGTCTATGGCTACACCTTC
CASSSQVYGYTF
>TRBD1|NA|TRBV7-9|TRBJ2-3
TGTGCCAGCAGACGTGACCGGACAGGGGAATCAACAGATACGCAGTATTTT
CASRRDRTGESTDTQYF
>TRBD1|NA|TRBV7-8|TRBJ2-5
TGTGCCAGCAGCCGTGACAGGGGGAGGGAGACCCAGTACTTC
CASSRDRGRETQYF
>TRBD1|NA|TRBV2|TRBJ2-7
TGTGCCAGCAGCCTGACCGGGACAGGGAGATACGAGCAGTACTTC
CASSLTGTGRYEQYF
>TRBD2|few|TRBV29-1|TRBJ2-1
TGCAGCGTACTCTGGACTAGCGGGGGGTCCAATGAGCAGTTCTTC
CSVLWTSGGSNEQFF
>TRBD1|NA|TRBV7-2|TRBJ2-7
TGTGCCAGCAGCCCCCAGACAGGGGCCTACGAGCAGTACTTC
CASSPQTGAYEQYF
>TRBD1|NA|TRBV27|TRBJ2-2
TGTGCCAGCAGACAGGGGGCCTACACCGGGGAGCTGTTTTTT
CASRQGAYTGELFF
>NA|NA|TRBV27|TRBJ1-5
TGTGCCAGCGGCCGGGCCCGCAATCAGCCCCAGCATTTT
CASGRARNQPQHF
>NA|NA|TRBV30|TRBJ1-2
TGTGCCTGGAGTGTACCTGGGGGTGGCTACACCTTC
CAWSVPGGGYTF
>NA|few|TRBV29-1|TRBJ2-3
TGCAGCGTTACAGGGTTGGATACGCAGTATTTT
CSVTGLDTQYF
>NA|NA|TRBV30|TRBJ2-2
TGTGCCTGGAGTAGGAACGGGGAGCTGTTTTTT
CAWSRNGELFF
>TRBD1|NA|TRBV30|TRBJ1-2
TGTGCCGGGCCTGGACAGGGAGGCTATGGCTACACCTTC
CAGPGQGGYGYTF
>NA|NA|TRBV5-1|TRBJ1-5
TGCGCCAGCAGCTTCGGACCGTCGGGGGGCAATCAGCCCCAGCATTTT
CASSFGPSGGNQPQHF
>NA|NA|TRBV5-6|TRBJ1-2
TGTGCCAGCAGCTTGGAGGGACTGACTAACTATGGCTACACCTTC
CASSLEGLTNYGYTF
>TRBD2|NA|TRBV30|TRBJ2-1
TGTGCCTGGAGGGGGGGGTATTTCACCAATGAGCAGTTCTTC
CAWRGGYFTNEQFF
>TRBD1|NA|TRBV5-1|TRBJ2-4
TGCGCCAACCAACAAGACAGGGAAAACATTCAGTACTTC
CANQQDRENIQYF
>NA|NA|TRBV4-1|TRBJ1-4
TGCGCCAGCAGCCAAGTCAGGTCGGAAAAACTGTTTTTT
CASSQVRSEKLFF
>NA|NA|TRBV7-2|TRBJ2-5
TGTGCCAGCAGCTTAGCGGTCGGCAGTCAAGAGACCCAGTACTTC
CASSLAVGSQETQYF
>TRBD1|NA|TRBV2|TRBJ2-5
TGTGCCAGCAGTCGAGGACAGGTCCTTGAGACCCAGTACTTC
CASSRGQVLETQYF
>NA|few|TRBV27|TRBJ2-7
TGTGCCAGCAGTGGGCAGTCCTCCTACGAGCAGTACTTC
CASSGQSSYEQYF
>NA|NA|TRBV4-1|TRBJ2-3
TGCGCCAGCAGCCAAGCTATGGCCGCAGATACGCAGTATTTT
CASSQAMAADTQYF
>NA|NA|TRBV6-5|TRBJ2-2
TGTGCCAGCACTCCGCCCGGCTCCGGGGAGCTGTTTTTT
CASTPPGSGELFF
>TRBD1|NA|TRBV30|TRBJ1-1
TGTGCCTGGAGCAAGACCGGGACAGGACGGAACACTGAAGCTTTCTTT
CAWSKTGTGRNTEAFF
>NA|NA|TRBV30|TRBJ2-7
TGTGCCTGGAGATGGGGGGGCCACGAGCAGTACTTC
CAWRWGGHEQYF
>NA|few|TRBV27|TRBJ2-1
TGTGCCAGCACCCCGCGCGAGGGATTCTACAATGAGCAGTTCTTC
CASTPREGFYNEQFF
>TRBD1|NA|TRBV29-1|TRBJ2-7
TGCAGCGTCCGGACAGGGGATGGGTACGAGCAGTACTTC
CSVRTGDGYEQYF
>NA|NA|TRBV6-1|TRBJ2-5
TGTGCCAGCAGTGAAGCAACAGTCTCCCAAGAGACCCAGTACTTC
CASSEATVSQETQYF
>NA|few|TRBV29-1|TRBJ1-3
TGCAGCGTTGACGCAGGGGCCGGTGGAAACACCATATATTTT
CSVDAGAGGNTIYF
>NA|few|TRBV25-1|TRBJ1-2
TGTGCCAGCAGTCCGGAGGGGAAGGGCTACACCTTC
CASSPEGKGYTF
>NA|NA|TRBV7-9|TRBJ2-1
TGTGCCAGCAGCTTAGAGGGTTTGGATGAGCAGTTCTTC
CASSLEGLDEQFF
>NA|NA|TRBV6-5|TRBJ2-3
TGTGCCAGCAGTTACTCGAGGGGGGGGCCCGATACGCAGTATTTT
CASSYSRGGPDTQYF
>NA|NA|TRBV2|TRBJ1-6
TGTGCCAGCAGTGAAGGCGGAAGCTCCTATAATTCACCCCTCCACTTT
CASSEGGSSYNSPLHF
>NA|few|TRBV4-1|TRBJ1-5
TGCGCCAGCAGCCTCAAAGGGGGAGACCTCGGTCAGCCCCAGCATTTT
CASSLKGGDLGQPQHF
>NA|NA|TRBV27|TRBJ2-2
TGTGCCAGCAGTTCCACCTGGGTTACCGGGGAGCTGTTTTTT
CASSSTWVTGELFF
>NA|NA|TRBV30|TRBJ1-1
TGTGCCTGGAGTGTAAAAGCTATAACTGAAGCTTTCTTT
CAWSVKAITEAFF
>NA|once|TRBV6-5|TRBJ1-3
TGTGCCACCCGGGCACCGGAACAGGGAGACACCATATATTTT
CATRAPEQGDTIYF
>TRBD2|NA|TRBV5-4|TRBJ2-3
TGTGCCAGCAGCCTACGACTAGCGGGGGCAGATACGCAGTATTTT
CASSLRLAGADTQYF